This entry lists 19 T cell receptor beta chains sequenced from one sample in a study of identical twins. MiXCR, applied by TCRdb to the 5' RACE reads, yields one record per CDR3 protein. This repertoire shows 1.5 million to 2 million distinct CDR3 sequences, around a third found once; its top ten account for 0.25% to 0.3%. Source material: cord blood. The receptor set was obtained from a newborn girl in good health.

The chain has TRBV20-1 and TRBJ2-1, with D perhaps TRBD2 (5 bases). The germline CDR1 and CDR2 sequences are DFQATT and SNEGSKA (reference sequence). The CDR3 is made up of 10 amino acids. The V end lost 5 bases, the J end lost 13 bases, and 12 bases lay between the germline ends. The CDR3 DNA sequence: TGCAGTGCTTCCGAGGCTAGCCAGTTCTTC. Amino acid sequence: CSASEASQFF.

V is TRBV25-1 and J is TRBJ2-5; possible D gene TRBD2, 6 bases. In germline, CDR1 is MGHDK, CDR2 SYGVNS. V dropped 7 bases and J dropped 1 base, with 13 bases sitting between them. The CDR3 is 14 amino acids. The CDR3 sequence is CASTTRGTQETQYF. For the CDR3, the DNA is TGTGCCAGCACTACCCGGGGGACCCAAGAGACCCAGTACTTC.

The CDR3 protein is CASSNETGGDEAEAFF. CDR3 coding DNA: TGTGCCAGCAGTAACGAGACAGGGGGCGATGAAGCTGAAGCTTTCTTT. V gene TRBV6-5 combines with J gene TRBJ1-1, with 10 bases aligning to TRBD1. This CDR3 spans 16 amino acids. V was clipped by 5 bases and J by 6 bases; unmatched bases: 12. Germline loops: CDR1 MNHEY, CDR2 SVGAGI.

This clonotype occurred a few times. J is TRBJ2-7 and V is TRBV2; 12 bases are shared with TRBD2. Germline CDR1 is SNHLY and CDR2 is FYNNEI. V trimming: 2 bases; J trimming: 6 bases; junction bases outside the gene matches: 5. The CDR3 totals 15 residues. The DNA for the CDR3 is TGTGCCAGCAGTGAATTAAGACTAGCGGGAGTCGAGCAGTACTTC. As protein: CASSELRLAGVEQYF. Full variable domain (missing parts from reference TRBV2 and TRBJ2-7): EPEVTQTPSHQVTQMGQEVILRCVPISNHLYFYWYRQILGQKVEFLVSFYNNEISEKSEIFDDQFSVERPDGSNFTLKIRSTKLEDSAMYFCASSELRLAGVEQYFGPGTRLTVT.

The CDR3 DNA reads TGTGCCAGCAGTTCAGGGGAATATAGCAATCAGCCCCAGCATTTT. This sequence encodes CASSSGEYSNQPQHF. The chain couples TRBV6-6 to TRBJ1-5; TRBD1 might be the D (6 bases). The CDR3 has 15 residues. Germline V CDR1 and CDR2: MNHNY, SVGAGI (reference sequence). The germline V and J ends were trimmed by 4 bases and 0 bases, with 10 bases remaining between them.

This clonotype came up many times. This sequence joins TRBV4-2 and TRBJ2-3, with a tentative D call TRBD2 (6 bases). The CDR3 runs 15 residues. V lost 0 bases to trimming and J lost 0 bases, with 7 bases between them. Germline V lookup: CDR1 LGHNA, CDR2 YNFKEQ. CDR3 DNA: TGTGCCAGCAGCCAAGAAAGCGGGAGCACAGATACGCAGTATTTT. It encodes CASSQESGSTDTQYF.

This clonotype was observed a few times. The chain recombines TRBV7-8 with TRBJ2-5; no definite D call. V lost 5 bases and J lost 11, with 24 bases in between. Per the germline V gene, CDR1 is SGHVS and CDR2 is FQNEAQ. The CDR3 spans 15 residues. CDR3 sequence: CASSQPRWVTNEQYF. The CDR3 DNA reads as TGTGCCAGCAGCCAACCCAGATGGGTTACCAATGAGCAGTACTTC.

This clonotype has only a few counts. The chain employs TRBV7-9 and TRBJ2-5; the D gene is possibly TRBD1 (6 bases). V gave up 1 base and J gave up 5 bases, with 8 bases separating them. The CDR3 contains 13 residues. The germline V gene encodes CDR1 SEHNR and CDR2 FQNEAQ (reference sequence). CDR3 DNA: TGTGCCAGCAGCTTAGACAGGGACGAGACCCAGTACTTC. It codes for CASSLDRDETQYF.

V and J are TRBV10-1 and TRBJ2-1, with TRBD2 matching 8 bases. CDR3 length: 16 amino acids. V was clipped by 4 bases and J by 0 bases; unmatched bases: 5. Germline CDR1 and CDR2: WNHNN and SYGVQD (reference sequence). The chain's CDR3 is CASSGPGGDSYNEQFF. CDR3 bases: TGCGCCAGCAGTGGTCCCGGGGGGGACTCCTACAATGAGCAGTTCTTC.

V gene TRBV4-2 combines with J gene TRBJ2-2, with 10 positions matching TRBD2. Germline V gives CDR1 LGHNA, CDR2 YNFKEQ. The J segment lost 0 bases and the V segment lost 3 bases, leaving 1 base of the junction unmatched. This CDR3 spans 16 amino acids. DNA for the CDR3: TGTGCCAGCAGCCAGGGACTAGCGACGAACACCGGGGAGCTGTTTTTT. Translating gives CASSQGLATNTGELFF.

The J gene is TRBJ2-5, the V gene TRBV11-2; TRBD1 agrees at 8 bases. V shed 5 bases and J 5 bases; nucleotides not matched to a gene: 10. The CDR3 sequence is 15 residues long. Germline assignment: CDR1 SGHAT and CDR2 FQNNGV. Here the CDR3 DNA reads TGTGCCAGCAGCCCCCTAGGACAGGGCCGGGAGACCCAGTACTTC. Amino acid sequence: CASSPLGQGRETQYF.

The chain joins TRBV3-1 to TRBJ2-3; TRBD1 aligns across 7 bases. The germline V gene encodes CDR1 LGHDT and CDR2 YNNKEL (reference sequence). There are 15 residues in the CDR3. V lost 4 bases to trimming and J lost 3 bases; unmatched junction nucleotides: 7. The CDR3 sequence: CASSPRGRGTDTQYF. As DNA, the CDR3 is TGTGCCAGCAGCCCCCGGGGCAGGGGGACAGATACGCAGTATTTT.

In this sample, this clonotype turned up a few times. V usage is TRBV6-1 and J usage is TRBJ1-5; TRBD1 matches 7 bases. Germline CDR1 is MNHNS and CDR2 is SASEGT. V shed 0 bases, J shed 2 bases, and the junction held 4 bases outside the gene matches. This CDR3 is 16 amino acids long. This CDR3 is CASSEAGGGGNQPQHF. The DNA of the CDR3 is TGTGCCAGCAGTGAAGCAGGGGGCGGGGGCAATCAGCCCCAGCATTTT.

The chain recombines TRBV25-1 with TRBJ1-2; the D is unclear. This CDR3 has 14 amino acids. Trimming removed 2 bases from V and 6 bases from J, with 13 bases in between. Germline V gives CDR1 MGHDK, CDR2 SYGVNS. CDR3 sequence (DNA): TGTGCCAGCAGTGAACTCTGCCGGCAGAATGGCTACACCTTC. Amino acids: CASSELCRQNGYTF.

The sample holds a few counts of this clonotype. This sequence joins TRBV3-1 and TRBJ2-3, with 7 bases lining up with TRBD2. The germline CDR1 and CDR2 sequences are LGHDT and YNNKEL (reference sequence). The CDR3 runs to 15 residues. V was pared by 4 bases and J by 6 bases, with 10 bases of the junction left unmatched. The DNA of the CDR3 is TGTGCCAGCAGCCCCCAGACTAGCAGGTCGGATACGCAGTATTTT. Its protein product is CASSPQTSRSDTQYF.

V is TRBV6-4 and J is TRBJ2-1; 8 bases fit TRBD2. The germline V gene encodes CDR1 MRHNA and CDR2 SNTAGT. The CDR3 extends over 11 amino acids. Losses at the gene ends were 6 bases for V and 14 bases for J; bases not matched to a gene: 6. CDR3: CASSPGGRKFF. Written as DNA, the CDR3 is TGTGCCAGCAGCCCGGGGGGGCGTAAGTTCTTC.

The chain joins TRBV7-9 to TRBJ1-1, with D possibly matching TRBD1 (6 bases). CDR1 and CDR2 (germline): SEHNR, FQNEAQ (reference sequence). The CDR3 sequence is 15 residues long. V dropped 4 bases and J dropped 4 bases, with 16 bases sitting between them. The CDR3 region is CASSSLQGGGTEAFF. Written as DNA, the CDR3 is TGTGCCAGCAGCTCTTTACAGGGTGGGGGCACTGAAGCTTTCTTT. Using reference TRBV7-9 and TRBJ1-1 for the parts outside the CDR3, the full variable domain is DTGVSQNPRHKITKRGQNVTFRCDPISEHNRLYWYRQTLGQGPEFLTYFQNEAQLEKSRLLSDRFSAERPKGSFSTLEIQRTEQGDSAMYLCASSSLQGGGTEAFFGQGTRLTVV.

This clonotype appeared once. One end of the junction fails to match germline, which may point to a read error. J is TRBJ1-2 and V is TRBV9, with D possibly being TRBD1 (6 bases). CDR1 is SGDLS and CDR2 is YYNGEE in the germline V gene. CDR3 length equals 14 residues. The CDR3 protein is CASSAGTSNHGYTF. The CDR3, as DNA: TGTGCCAGCAGCGCAGGGACATCTAACCATGGCTACACCTTC.

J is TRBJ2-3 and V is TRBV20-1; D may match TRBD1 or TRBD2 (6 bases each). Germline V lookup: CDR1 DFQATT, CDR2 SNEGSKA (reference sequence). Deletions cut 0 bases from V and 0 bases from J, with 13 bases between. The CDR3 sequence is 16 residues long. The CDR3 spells CSAREGGRPSTDTQYF. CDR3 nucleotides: TGCAGTGCTAGAGAAGGGGGGCGGCCGAGCACAGATACGCAGTATTTT.